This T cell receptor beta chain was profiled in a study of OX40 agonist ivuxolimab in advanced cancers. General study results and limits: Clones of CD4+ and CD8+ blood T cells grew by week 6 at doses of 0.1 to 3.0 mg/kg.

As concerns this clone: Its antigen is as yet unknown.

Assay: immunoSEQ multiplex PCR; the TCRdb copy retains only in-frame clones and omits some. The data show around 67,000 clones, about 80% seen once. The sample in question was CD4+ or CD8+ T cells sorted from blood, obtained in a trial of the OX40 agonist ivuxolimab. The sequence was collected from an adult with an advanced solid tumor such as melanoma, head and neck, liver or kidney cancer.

The CDR3 region is CASSIGVQGARAFF. The CDR3 DNA reads TGTGCCAGTAGTATAGGGGTACAGGGGGCGAGAGCTTTCTTT. The chain links TRBV19 to TRBJ1-1, with 9 bases matching TRBD1. V was pared by 1 base and J by 10 bases, with 7 bases of the junction left unmatched. This CDR3 has 14 amino acids. Germline V gives CDR1 LNHDA, CDR2 SQIVND (reference sequence).